Presented here are 32 T cell receptor beta chains from one specimen sequenced in a study of technical replicates of blood from a few donors. Sequencing used immunoSEQ multiplex PCR; TCRdb keeps in-frame clones, though not all of them. In the table there are around 80,000 clones, about nine tenths of which are singletons. The source material was T cells isolated from PBMCs. These receptors were obtained from a human donor in good health.

The rearrangement uses TRBV4-1 and TRBJ2-7; 9 nucleotides match TRBD1. Germline loops: CDR1 MGHRA, CDR2 YSYEKL. This CDR3 is built from 14 residues. After removal of 5 bases from V and 6 bases from J, the junction contained 8 bases not matched to a gene. The CDR3 DNA sequence: TGCGCCAGCAGCGTGCCCCGGGACAGGGCCGAGCAGTACTTC. Protein product: CASSVPRDRAEQYF.

The V gene is TRBV5-1, the J gene TRBJ1-2, with 7 bases fitting TRBD1. This CDR3 contains 17 residues. V shed 2 bases and J 5 bases; nucleotides not matched to a gene: 15. CDR1 is SGHRS, CDR2 YFSETQ, per germline. This chain's CDR3 is CASSLAGGHGSKYGYTF. CDR3 bases: TGCGCCAGCAGCTTAGCAGGGGGACACGGCTCAAAGTATGGCTACACCTTC.

The chain links TRBV9 to TRBJ2-1; 8 bases line up with TRBD2. Losses at the gene ends were 4 bases for V and 8 bases for J; bases not matched to a gene: 5. The CDR3 covers 13 residues. CDR1 is SGDLS and CDR2 is YYNGEE in the germline V gene. CDR3 in DNA: TGTGCCAGCAGCCCACGGACTAGCTATGAGCAGTTCTTC. Translated: CASSPRTSYEQFF.

The chain links TRBV27 to TRBJ1-5; D may be TRBD1 (6 bases). Germline values: CDR1 MNHEY, CDR2 SMNVEV (reference sequence). The CDR3 is 13 amino acids. V was shortened by 6 bases and J by 16 bases, with 22 bases between the two germline ends. CDR3: CASSSGHPGLIHF. CDR3 DNA: TGTGCCAGCAGCTCGGGACACCCAGGCCTCATCCATTTT.

V and J are TRBV9 and TRBJ2-3; 8 nucleotides agree with TRBD2. Trimming took 0 bases from V and 3 from J; bases not matched to a gene: 3. CDR3 length: 15 residues. The germline V gene encodes CDR1 SGDLS and CDR2 YYNGEE. CDR3 coding DNA: TGTGCCAGCAGCGTAGCCAGCGGGAGAACAGATACGCAGTATTTT. Its translation: CASSVASGRTDTQYF. Supplemented by reference TRBV9 and TRBJ2-3, the full variable domain reads DSGVTQTPKHLITATGQRVTLRCSPRSGDLSVYWYQQSLDQGLQFLIQYYNGEERAKGNILERFSAQQFPDLHSELNLSSLELGDSALYFCASSVASGRTDTQYFGPGTRLTVL.

This chain uses TRBV28 with TRBJ2-7; TRBD2 agrees at 9 bases. The junction had 0 bases not matched to a gene; V was cut back by 3 bases and J by 6 bases. Germline-derived CDR1 and CDR2 are MDHEN and SYDVKM. This CDR3 spans 12 amino acids. CDR3 bases: TGTGCCAGCAGTTTGGGACTAGCCGAGCAGTACTTC. The encoded protein is CASSLGLAEQYF.

CDR3 DNA: TGCGCCAGCAGGACAGGGGGATTCGCGGACTCCTACGAGCAGTACTTC. Its protein is CASRTGGFADSYEQYF. This chain uses TRBV5-1 with TRBJ2-7; 9 nucleotides match TRBD1. Germline V gene lookup returns CDR1 SGHRS and CDR2 YFSETQ. Unmatched junction bases numbered 9, after V lost 5 bases and J lost 0 bases. The CDR3 is made up of 16 amino acids. The full variable domain, completed using reference TRBV5-1 and TRBJ2-7, is KAGVTQTPRYLIKTRGQQVTLSCSPISGHRSVSWYQQTPGQGLQFLFEYFSETQRNKGNFPGRFSGRQFSNSRSEMNVSTLELGDSALYLCASRTGGFADSYEQYFGPGTRLTVT.

The rearrangement links TRBV9 to TRBJ2-5; 9 nucleotides line up with TRBD2. CDR3 size: 16 residues. V gave up 3 bases and J gave up 5 bases; unmatched junction bases: 11. Germline loops: CDR1 SGDLS, CDR2 YYNGEE. The CDR3 coding sequence is TGTGCCAGCAGCGCGCGGAAACTAGCGGGCAAGGAGACCCAGTACTTC. Its protein is CASSARKLAGKETQYF.

In DNA, the CDR3 is TGTGCCAGCAGTCTATACAATGAGCAGTTCTTC. It specifies CASSLYNEQFF. This sequence joins TRBV27 and TRBJ2-1; the D is unclear. Germline V lookup: CDR1 MNHEY, CDR2 SMNVEV (reference sequence). CDR3 length: 11 residues. V lost 5 bases and J 4 bases, leaving 3 bases between the germline ends.

V gene TRBV6-6 combines with J gene TRBJ2-7; 13 bases fit TRBD2. CDR1 and CDR2 from the germline V gene are MNHNY and SVGAGI (reference sequence). V was pared by 6 bases and J by 3 bases, with 5 bases of the junction left unmatched. The CDR3 spans 15 residues. This CDR3 reads CASSPGTSGNYEQYF. The CDR3 coding sequence is TGTGCCAGCAGCCCAGGGACTAGCGGGAACTACGAGCAGTACTTC.

The chain recombines TRBV28 with TRBJ2-7, with D maybe TRBD2 (5 bases). The CDR3 consists of 14 residues. Germline V gene sequence: CDR1 MDHEN, CDR2 SYDVKM. Trimming took off 8 bases at V and 2 bases at J, with 16 bases between the two ends. This CDR3 is CASRDYQDPYEQYF. In DNA, the CDR3 is TGTGCCAGCCGTGACTACCAGGACCCCTACGAGCAGTACTTC.

The V call is TRBV4-1, the J call TRBJ1-5, with D possibly being TRBD1 (5 bases). Looked up from germline, CDR1 is MGHRA and CDR2 is YSYEKL. V lost 4 bases to trimming and J lost 6 bases, with 16 bases between them. The CDR3 is made up of 15 amino acids. DNA for the CDR3: TGCGCCAGCAGCCCATTTGATTCCACAGGTCAGCCCCAGCATTTT. This sequence encodes CASSPFDSTGQPQHF.

The V gene is TRBV4-1, the J gene TRBJ2-7; D not certain. This CDR3 is 15 amino acids long. The V end was cut by 0 bases, the J end by 4 bases, with 13 bases between. Per germline, CDR1 MGHRA and CDR2 YSYEKL. CDR3: CASSQDPRGTYEQYF. CDR3 sequence (DNA): TGCGCCAGCAGCCAAGACCCCCGCGGAACTTACGAGCAGTACTTC.

The rearrangement joins TRBV5-6 to TRBJ2-7, with D possibly TRBD1 on 5 matching bases. The CDR3 has 14 amino acids. The V gene lost 4 bases and the J gene lost 0 bases, with 11 bases spanning the gap. Per the germline V gene, CDR1 is SGHDT and CDR2 is YYEEEE. CDR3 DNA sequence: TGTGCCAGCAGCGCCCTACAGGTCTCCTACGAGCAGTACTTC. Its protein product is CASSALQVSYEQYF.

The genes are TRBV4-3 and TRBJ2-7; possibly TRBD1 for D (6 bases). Looked up from germline, CDR1 is LGHNA and CDR2 is YSLEER. The V gene lost 0 bases and the J gene lost 0 bases, with 21 bases spanning the gap. The CDR3 has 19 amino acids. The CDR3 nucleotides are TGCGCCAGCAGCCAAGATCGTAGTAAGTCGGACAGATTCTCCTACGAGCAGTACTTC. Its translation: CASSQDRSKSDRFSYEQYF.

V and J are TRBV5-6 and TRBJ2-5; perhaps TRBD2 as D (5 bases). The germline V gene has CDR1 SGHDT and CDR2 YYEEEE. The CDR3 loop spans 13 amino acids. Between the trimmed V and J ends, which lost 4 bases and 7 bases, there was a span of 14 bases. The CDR3 bases are TGTGCCAGCAGCCCCCTGGGAGTGGCGACCCAGTACTTC. Translated, it gives CASSPLGVATQYF.

V is TRBV11-2 and J is TRBJ2-3; a possible D gene is TRBD2 (5 bases). The germline V gene encodes CDR1 SGHAT and CDR2 FQNNGV. The V and J ends lost 0 bases and 6 bases respectively, with 10 bases between them. The CDR3 has 14 residues. The CDR3 bases are TGTGCCAGCAGCTTAGAGCGGAGGAGGGATACGCAGTATTTT. Amino acid sequence: CASSLERRRDTQYF.

This clone was counted a few times. The gene calls are TRBV27 and TRBJ2-5, with D possibly being TRBD2 (5 bases). Trimming cost V 5 bases and J 4 bases, with 14 bases left between them. The CDR3 totals 14 residues. Germline CDR1 MNHEY, CDR2 SMNVEV (reference sequence). CDR3 coding DNA: TGTGCCAGCAGTATCACCGTAGAGGGAGAGACCCAGTACTTC. Its translation is CASSITVEGETQYF.

The V and J genes are TRBV5-1 and TRBJ2-1; 8 nucleotides agree with TRBD2. The V and J ends lost 3 bases and 2 bases, in that order; junction bases with no gene match: 10. The CDR3 runs to 17 residues. The germline gives CDR1 SGHRS, CDR2 YFSETQ. This CDR3 reads CASSSLKREMAYNEQFF. Written as DNA, the CDR3 is TGCGCCAGCAGCTCATTAAAGCGGGAGATGGCCTACAATGAGCAGTTCTTC. Filled out from reference TRBV5-1 and TRBJ2-1, the complete variable domain reads KAGVTQTPRYLIKTRGQQVTLSCSPISGHRSVSWYQQTPGQGLQFLFEYFSETQRNKGNFPGRFSGRQFSNSRSEMNVSTLELGDSALYLCASSSLKREMAYNEQFFGPGTRLTVL.

Comments on this clone: At one end the junction does not follow the germline gene, possibly because of a read error. This chain joins TRBV10-3 and TRBJ2-1, with TRBD2 identical over 10 bases. This CDR3 contains 13 residues. Germline lookup yields CDR1 ENHRY and CDR2 SYGVKD. CDR3 in DNA: TGTGCCATCATTGAGCGGGAGGGCAATGAGCAGTTCTTC. Protein: CAIIEREGNEQFF.

The chain is built from TRBV14 and TRBJ2-7; weak D call: TRBD1 (5 bases). From germline, CDR1 is SGHDN and CDR2 FVKESK. This CDR3 is built from 13 residues. V was trimmed by 4 bases and J by 5 bases, leaving 12 bases between them. The CDR3 DNA reads as TGTGCCAGCAGCCCACGGCAGGGCCACGAGCAGTACTTC. Translation gives CASSPRQGHEQYF.

The J gene is TRBJ2-7, the V gene TRBV18, with 10 positions matching TRBD2. With V trimmed by 1 base and J by 1 base, 10 bases remained unmatched. The CDR3 covers 18 residues. Germline V lookup: CDR1 KGHSH, CDR2 LQKENI. CDR3 sequence: CASSPLRPSGSLSYEQYF. Written as DNA, the CDR3 is TGTGCCAGCTCACCACTTCGGCCTAGCGGGAGCTTATCCTACGAGCAGTACTTC.

The gene calls are TRBV5-8 and TRBJ1-2; TRBD1 aligns across 8 bases. This CDR3 contains 12 residues. V shed 1 base and J 8 bases; nucleotides not matched to a gene: 1. Germline values: CDR1 SGHTS, CDR2 YDEGEE. Written as DNA, the CDR3 is TGTGCCAGCAGCTTGACAGGGGGAGGCTACACCTTC. It translates to CASSLTGGGYTF.

V is TRBV9 and J is TRBJ2-1; 10 bases map to TRBD2. V dropped 5 bases and J dropped 7; count of bases not matched to a gene: 3. The germline V gene encodes CDR1 SGDLS and CDR2 YYNGEE. This CDR3 has 13 residues. The CDR3 nucleotides read TGTGCCAGCAGTCTAGCGGGAGCGAATGAGCAGTTCTTC. Encoded protein: CASSLAGANEQFF. The entire variable domain, with the rest obtained from reference TRBV9 and TRBJ2-1, is as follows: DSGVTQTPKHLITATGQRVTLRCSPRSGDLSVYWYQQSLDQGLQFLIQYYNGEERAKGNILERFSAQQFPDLHSELNLSSLELGDSALYFCASSLAGANEQFFGPGTRLTVL.

V is TRBV15 and J is TRBJ1-2; TRBD1 might be the D (6 bases). Germline-derived CDR1 and CDR2 are LNHNV and YYDKDF (reference sequence). This CDR3 is built from 13 residues. V was cut by 2 bases and J by 3 bases, with 7 bases left in between. The CDR3 loop reads CATSRTGHYGYTF. Here the CDR3 DNA reads TGTGCCACCAGCAGAACAGGGCACTATGGCTACACCTTC.

This clone showed up just once. The chain has TRBV27 and TRBJ2-3; D possibly corresponds to TRBD2 (6 bases). The CDR3 covers 14 residues. Germline V CDR1 and CDR2: MNHEY, SMNVEV (reference sequence). The germline V and J ends were trimmed by 3 bases and 0 bases, with 7 bases remaining between them. CDR3 amino acids: CASSLTSSTDTQYF. CDR3 DNA sequence: TGTGCCAGCAGTTTGACTAGTAGCACAGATACGCAGTATTTT.

The chain uses TRBV2 and TRBJ2-1, with 8 bases fitting TRBD2. The CDR3 consists of 14 residues. Losses at the gene ends were 10 bases for V and 3 bases for J; bases not matched to a gene: 8. The germline CDR1 and CDR2 sequences are SNHLY and FYNNEI. CDR3 residues: CATGRGRVYNEQFF. The DNA for the CDR3 is TGTGCCACCGGGAGGGGCAGGGTCTACAATGAGCAGTTCTTC.

This chain uses TRBV7-6 with TRBJ1-5; 9 nucleotides agree with TRBD1. Germline V lookup: CDR1 SGHVS, CDR2 FNYEAQ. The CDR3 contains 14 residues. Losses at the gene ends were 5 bases for V and 6 bases for J; bases not matched to a gene: 5. The CDR3 is CASSPGTGPQPQHF. DNA of the CDR3: TGTGCCAGCAGCCCCGGGACAGGGCCTCAGCCCCAGCATTTT.

This clone is a singleton in its sample. The chain links TRBV9 to TRBJ2-2; TRBD2 matches 8 bases. V shed 0 bases and J 4 bases; nucleotides not matched to a gene: 8. CDR1 and CDR2 (germline): SGDLS, YYNGEE. The CDR3 sequence is 17 residues long. CDR3 nucleotide sequence: TGTGCCAGCAGCGTAGCGCGAGCGGGAGCCTTCACCGGGGAGCTGTTTTTT. It is translated as CASSVARAGAFTGELFF.

The genes are TRBV7-8 and TRBJ1-5; D unclear. The CDR3 is 17 residues long. The V gene lost 3 bases and the J gene lost 0 bases, with 15 bases spanning the gap. Germline CDR1 and CDR2: SGHVS and FQNEAQ. In DNA form, the CDR3 reads TGTGCCAGCAGCTTCCTCCGGAGGGAGTATAGCAATCAGCCCCAGCATTTT. This gives the protein CASSFLRREYSNQPQHF.

V is TRBV4-3 and J is TRBJ2-2, with 10 bases identical to TRBD2. Losses at the gene ends were 0 bases for V and 5 bases for J; bases not matched to a gene: 6. CDR1 and CDR2 from the germline V gene are LGHNA and YSLEER. The CDR3 spans 17 residues. CDR3 sequence reads: CASSQDLVAGGTGELFF. CDR3 DNA: TGCGCCAGCAGCCAAGATTTAGTAGCGGGAGGAACCGGGGAGCTGTTTTTT.

The chain combines TRBV10-3 with TRBJ2-7, with D tentatively TRBD2 (5 bases). Trimming took off 4 bases at V and 4 bases at J, with 17 bases between the two ends. The CDR3 runs 15 residues. From germline, CDR1 is ENHRY and CDR2 SYGVKD. CDR3 amino acids: CAISGASRTSYEQYF. The CDR3 DNA sequence: TGTGCCATCAGTGGCGCTAGCAGGACCTCATACGAGCAGTACTTC.